Each of the 8 T cell receptor beta chains below was sequenced from the same sample in a study of human T cells and chemical hapten exposure. Documented time point: patch test 1, 2 weeks after DPC sensitization. The treatment was: therapeutic diphenylcyclopropenone sensitization with weekly scalp DPC. Each CDR3 protein is one row after TCRdb ran MiXCR on the RACE reads. The sample consists of 100,000 or so distinct CDR3 sequences, 9.5% to 11% of them appearing once. The sample consisted of whole blood, taken in connection with sensitization to the hapten diphenylcyclopropenone (DPC). Receptor source: a woman between 35 and 50 years old with alopecia areata. Some clones in this sample may be carry-over from other donors' samples.

Only a few counts were recorded for this clonotype. The CDR3 region is CASSEERLAGDTQYF. Here the CDR3 DNA reads TGCGCCAGCAGTGAGGAGAGACTAGCCGGAGATACGCAGTATTTT. The chain employs TRBV10-1 and TRBJ2-3, with 7 bases identical to TRBD2. The trim removed 2 bases at V and 5 bases at J, leaving 7 bases unmatched. The CDR3 has 15 amino acids. CDR1 and CDR2 (germline): WNHNN, SYGVQD (reference sequence).

This clonotype has ten or more counts. The chain has TRBV7-3 and TRBJ2-5; D may match TRBD1 or TRBD2 (5 bases each). Trimming removed 5 bases at V and 1 base at J, with 23 bases between. Germline CDR1 and CDR2: SGHTA and FQGTGA. The CDR3 has 18 amino acids. The CDR3 sequence: CASSKGSGLGATQETQYF. DNA for the CDR3: TGTGCCAGCAGCAAGGGGAGCGGTTTAGGGGCGACCCAAGAGACCCAGTACTTC.

This clonotype occurred a few times. The chain carries TRBV7-2 and TRBJ2-1; 8 nucleotides match TRBD2. The germline V gene has CDR1 SGHTA and CDR2 FQGNSA. V lost 0 bases, J lost 6 bases, and 7 bases stayed unmatched. This CDR3 has 16 residues. As DNA, the CDR3 is TGTGCCAGCAGCTTAGCGGGAGCGGGAGTTCCCAATGAGCAGTTCTTC. Its protein product is CASSLAGAGVPNEQFF.

At least ten counts were recorded for this clonotype. The V gene is TRBV11-2, the J gene TRBJ2-5; no reliable D call. CDR3 size: 15 residues. Germline values: CDR1 SGHAT, CDR2 FQNNGV. The V end lost 1 base, the J end lost 1 base, and 10 bases lay between the germline ends. The CDR3 nucleotides read TGTGCCAGCAGCTTAGTGTTAGGGCCCCAAGAGACCCAGTACTTC. Protein sequence: CASSLVLGPQETQYF.

The chain recombines TRBV6-5 with TRBJ2-1; 7 bases map to TRBD2. Germline V lookup: CDR1 MNHEY, CDR2 SVGAGI. Unmatched junction bases numbered 18, after V lost 6 bases and J lost 16 bases. CDR3 size: 14 residues. CDR3 in DNA: TGTGCCAGCAGCAAGGGCCAAGGACGGACTAGACAATTCTTC. Translation: CASSKGQGRTRQFF.

This clonotype was found many times. The V and J genes are TRBV6-2 or TRBV6-3 and TRBJ2-6; TRBD1 matches 7 bases. CDR3 length: 15 residues. The V gene end was trimmed by 2 bases and the J gene end by 3 bases; junction bases not matched to a gene: 1. Per the germline V gene, CDR1 is MNHEY and CDR2 is SVGEGT. CDR3 protein: CASSYTGDGANVLTF. The CDR3, as DNA: TGTGCCAGCAGTTACACAGGGGATGGGGCCAACGTCCTGACTTTC.

The chain links TRBV7-9 to TRBJ2-7; D is tentatively TRBD1 or TRBD2 (7 bases each). Per germline, CDR1 SEHNR and CDR2 FQNEAQ (reference sequence). Between the trimmed V and J ends, which lost 3 bases and 6 bases, there was a span of 21 bases. This CDR3 is built from 16 residues. DNA for the CDR3: TGTGCCAGCAGCTTCCCCCTCAGGGGGAGGGAGGGCGAGCAGTACTTC. This gives the protein CASSFPLRGREGEQYF.

This clonotype was counted between two and nine times. V and J are TRBV6-1 and TRBJ2-7; D possibly matches TRBD1 or TRBD2 (6 bases each). Trimming cost V 7 bases and J 2 bases, with 12 bases left between them. Germline CDR1 reads MNHNS; CDR2 reads SASEGT. The CDR3 length is 13 residues. Written as DNA, the CDR3 is TGTGCCAGCACTAGGGGGGAAACCTACGAGCAGTACTTC. Protein sequence: CASTRGETYEQYF.